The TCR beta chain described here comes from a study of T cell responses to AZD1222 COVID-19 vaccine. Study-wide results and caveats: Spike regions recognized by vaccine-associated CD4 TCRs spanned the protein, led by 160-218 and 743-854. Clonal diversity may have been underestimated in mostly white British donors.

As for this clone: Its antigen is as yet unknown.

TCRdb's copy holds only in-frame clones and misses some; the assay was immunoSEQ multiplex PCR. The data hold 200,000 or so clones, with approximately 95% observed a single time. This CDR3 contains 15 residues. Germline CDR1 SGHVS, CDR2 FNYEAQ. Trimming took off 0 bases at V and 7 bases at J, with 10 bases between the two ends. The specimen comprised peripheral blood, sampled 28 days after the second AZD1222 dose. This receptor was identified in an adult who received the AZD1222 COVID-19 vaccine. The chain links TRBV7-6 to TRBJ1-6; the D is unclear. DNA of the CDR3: TGTGCCAGCAGCTTAGCGGCCAGCCGGAATTCACCCCTCCACTTT. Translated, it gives CASSLAASRNSPLHF.